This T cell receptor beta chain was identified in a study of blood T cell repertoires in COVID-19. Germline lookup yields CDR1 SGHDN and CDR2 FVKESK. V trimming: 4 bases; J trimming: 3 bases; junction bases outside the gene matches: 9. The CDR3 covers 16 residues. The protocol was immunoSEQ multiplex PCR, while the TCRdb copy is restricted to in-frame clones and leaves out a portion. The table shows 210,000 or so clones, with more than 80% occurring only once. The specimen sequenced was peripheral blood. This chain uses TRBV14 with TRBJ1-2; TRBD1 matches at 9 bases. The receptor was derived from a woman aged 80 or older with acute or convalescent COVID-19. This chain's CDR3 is CASSRSPGQGDYGYTF. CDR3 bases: TGTGCCAGCAGCCGCTCGCCGGGACAGGGTGACTATGGCTACACCTTC.